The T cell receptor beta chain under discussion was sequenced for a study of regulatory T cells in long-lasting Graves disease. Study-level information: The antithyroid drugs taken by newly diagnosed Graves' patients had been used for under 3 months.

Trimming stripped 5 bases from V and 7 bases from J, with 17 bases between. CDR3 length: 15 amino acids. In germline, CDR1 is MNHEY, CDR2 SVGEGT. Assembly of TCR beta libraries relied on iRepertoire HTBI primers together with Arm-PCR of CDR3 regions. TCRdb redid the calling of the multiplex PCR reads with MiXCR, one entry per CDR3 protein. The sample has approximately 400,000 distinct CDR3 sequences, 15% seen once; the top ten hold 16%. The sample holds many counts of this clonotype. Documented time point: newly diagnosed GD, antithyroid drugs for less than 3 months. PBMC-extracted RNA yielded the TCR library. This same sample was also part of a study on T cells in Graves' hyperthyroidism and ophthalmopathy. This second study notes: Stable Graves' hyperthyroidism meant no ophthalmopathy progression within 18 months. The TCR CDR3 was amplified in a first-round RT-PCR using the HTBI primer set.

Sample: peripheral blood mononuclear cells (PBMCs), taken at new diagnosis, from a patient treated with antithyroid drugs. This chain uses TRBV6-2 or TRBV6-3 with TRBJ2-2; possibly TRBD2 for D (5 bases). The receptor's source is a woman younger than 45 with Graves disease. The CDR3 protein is CASSEWGMGSGELFF. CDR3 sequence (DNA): TGTGCCAGCAGTGAATGGGGTATGGGGAGCGGGGAGCTGTTTTTT.